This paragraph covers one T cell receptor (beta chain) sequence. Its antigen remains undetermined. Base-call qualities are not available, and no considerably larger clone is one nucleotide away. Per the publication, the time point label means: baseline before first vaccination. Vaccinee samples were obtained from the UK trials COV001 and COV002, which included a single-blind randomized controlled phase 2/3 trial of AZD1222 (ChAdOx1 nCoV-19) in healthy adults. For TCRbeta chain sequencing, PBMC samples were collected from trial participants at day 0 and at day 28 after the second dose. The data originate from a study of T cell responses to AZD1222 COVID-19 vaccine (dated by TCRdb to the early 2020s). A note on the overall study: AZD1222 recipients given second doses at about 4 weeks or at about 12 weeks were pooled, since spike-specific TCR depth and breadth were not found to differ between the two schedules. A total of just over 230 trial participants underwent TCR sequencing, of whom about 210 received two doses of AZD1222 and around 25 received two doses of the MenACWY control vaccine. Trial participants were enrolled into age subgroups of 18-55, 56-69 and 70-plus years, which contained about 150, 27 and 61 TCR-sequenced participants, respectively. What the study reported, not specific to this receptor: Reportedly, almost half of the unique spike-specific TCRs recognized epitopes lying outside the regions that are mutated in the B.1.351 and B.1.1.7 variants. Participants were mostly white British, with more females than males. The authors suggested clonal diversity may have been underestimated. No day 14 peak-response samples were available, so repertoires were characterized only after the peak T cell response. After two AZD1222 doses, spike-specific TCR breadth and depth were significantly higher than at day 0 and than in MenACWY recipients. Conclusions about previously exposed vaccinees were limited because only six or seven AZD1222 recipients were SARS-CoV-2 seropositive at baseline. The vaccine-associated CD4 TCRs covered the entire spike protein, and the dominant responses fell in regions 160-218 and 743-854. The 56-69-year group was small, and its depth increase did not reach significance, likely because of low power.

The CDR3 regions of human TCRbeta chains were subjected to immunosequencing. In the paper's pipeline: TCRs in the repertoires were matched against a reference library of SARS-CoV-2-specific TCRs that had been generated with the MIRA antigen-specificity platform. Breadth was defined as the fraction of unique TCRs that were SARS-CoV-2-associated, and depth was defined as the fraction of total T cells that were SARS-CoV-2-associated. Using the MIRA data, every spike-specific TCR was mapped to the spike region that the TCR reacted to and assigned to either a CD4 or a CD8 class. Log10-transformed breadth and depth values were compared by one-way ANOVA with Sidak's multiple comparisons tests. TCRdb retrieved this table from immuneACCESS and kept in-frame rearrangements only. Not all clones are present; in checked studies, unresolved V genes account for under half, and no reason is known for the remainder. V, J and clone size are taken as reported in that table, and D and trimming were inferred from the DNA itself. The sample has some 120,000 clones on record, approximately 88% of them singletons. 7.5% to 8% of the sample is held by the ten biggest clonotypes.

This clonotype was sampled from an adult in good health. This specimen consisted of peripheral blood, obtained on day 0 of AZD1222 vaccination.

CDR3 protein: CSVEEGIGKPQHF. The DNA sequence is TGCAGCGTTGAGGAGGGTATAGGGAAGCCCCAGCATTTT. The chain couples TRBV29-1 to TRBJ1-5; a confident D gene designation cannot be given. From the cysteine through the phenylalanine, the CDR3 covers 13 amino acids. Of all the DNA, just the CDR3 is kept, 39 bases in frame from base 1. The germline V gene gives CDR1 as SQVTM and CDR2 as ANQGSEA. V sheds 3 bases and J sheds 8 bases, leaving 14 bases between their ends.